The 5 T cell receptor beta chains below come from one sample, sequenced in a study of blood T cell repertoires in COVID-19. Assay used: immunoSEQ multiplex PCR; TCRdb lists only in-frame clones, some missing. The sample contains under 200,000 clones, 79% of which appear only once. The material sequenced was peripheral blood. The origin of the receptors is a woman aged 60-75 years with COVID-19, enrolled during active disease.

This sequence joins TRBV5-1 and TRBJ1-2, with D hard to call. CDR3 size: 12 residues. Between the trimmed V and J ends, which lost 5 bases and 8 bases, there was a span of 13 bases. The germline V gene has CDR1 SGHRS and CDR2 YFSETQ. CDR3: CASSSEGSGYTF. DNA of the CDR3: TGCGCCAGCAGTTCGGAGGGATCCGGCTACACCTTC.

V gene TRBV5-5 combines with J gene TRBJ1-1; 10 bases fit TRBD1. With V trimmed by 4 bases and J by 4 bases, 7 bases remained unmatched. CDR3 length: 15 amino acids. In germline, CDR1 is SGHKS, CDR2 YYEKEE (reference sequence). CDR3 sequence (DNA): TGTGCCAGCAGCCGTCAAGACAGGGGGCTCACTGAAGCTTTCTTT. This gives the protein CASSRQDRGLTEAFF.

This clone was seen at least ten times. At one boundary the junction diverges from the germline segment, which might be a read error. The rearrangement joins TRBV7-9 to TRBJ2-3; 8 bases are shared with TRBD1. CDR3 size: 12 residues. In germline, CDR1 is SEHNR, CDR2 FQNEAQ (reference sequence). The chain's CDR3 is CASSLGQEMPFF. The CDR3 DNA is TGTGCCAGCAGCTTGGGACAGGAAATGCCTTTTTTT.

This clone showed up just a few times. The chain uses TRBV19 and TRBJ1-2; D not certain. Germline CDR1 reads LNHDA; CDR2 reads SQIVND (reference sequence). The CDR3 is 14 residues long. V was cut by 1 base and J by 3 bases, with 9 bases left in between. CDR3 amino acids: CASSIAGFDYGYTF. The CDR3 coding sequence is TGTGCCAGTAGTATAGCCGGGTTTGACTATGGCTACACCTTC. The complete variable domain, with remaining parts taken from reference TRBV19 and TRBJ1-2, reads DGGITQSPKYLFRKEGQNVTLSCEQNLNHDAMYWYRQDPGQGLRLIYYSQIVNDFQKGDIAEGYSVSREKKESFPLTVTSAQKNPTAFYLCASSIAGFDYGYTFGSGTRLTVV.

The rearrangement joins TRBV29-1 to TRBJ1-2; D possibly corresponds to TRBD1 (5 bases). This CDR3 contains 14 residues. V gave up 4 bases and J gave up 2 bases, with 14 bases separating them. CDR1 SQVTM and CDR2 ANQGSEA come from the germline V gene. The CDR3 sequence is CSVVTAWANYGYTF. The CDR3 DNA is TGCAGCGTTGTGACAGCCTGGGCCAACTATGGCTACACCTTC. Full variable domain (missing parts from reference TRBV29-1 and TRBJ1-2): SAVISQKPSRDICQRGTSLTIQCQVDSQVTMMFWYRQQPGQSLTLIATANQGSEATYESGFVIDKFPISRPNLTFSTLTVSNMSPEDSSIYLCSVVTAWANYGYTFGSGTRLTVV.